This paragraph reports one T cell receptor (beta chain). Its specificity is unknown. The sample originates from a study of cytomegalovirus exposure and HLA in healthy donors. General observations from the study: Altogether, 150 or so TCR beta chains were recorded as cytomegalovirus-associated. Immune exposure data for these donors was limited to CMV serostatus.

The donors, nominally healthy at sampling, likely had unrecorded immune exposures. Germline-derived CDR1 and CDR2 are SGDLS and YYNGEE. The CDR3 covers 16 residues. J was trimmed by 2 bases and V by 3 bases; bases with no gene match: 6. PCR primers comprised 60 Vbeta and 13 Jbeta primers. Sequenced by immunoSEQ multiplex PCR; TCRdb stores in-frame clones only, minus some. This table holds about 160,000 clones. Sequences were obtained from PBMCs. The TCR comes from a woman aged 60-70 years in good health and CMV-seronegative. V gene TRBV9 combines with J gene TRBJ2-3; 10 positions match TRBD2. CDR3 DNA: TGTGCCAGCAGCGCGCGGACTAGCGGATTCACAGATACGCAGTATTTT. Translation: CASSARTSGFTDTQYF.